Detailed here is one T cell receptor (beta chain). Repertoires were generated with immunoSEQ multiplex PCR, while TCRdb's copy carries only in-frame clones and drops some. The table shows 300,000 to 350,000 clones, with about 90% occurring only once. CDR3 length equals 17 residues. V shed 1 base, J shed 4 bases, and the junction held 11 bases outside the gene matches. Germline V lookup: CDR1 LGHNT, CDR2 FRNRAP. The source of the sample is a study of blood T cell repertoires in COVID-19. Overall study: The cDNA or gDNA used as material had been derived from T cells, B-cell-depleted T cells, or PBMCs.

Specimen: peripheral blood. The TCR was taken from a woman aged 18-29 years who had recovered from COVID-19. V is TRBV12-5 and J is TRBJ1-1, with 8 bases that match TRBD1. Written as DNA, the CDR3 is TGTGCTAGTGGTTTGGGGGAAACCACAGGGGGTGGCACTGAAGCTTTCTTT. Translating gives CASGLGETTGGGTEAFF.